The following is a T cell receptor (beta chain) sequence with its context. Its cognate antigen is unknown. These data come from a study of monozygotic twins with inflammatory bowel disease. General study results and limits: None of the different T cell subtypes could be distinguished from one another. Nothing supported a single strong signal or clonotype that was associated with IBD.

The authors ran two nested PCRs of around 15 and 10 cycles on TCRalpha and TCRbeta cDNA. TCRdb re-called the 5' RACE reads and gives one entry per CDR3 protein, without DNA. The specimen's table records approximately 200,000 distinct CDR3 sequences. This CDR3 spans 15 amino acids. Germline CDR1 reads MGHRA; CDR2 reads YSYEKL. The receptor comes from a human donor with ulcerative colitis or Crohn's disease, or a healthy co-twin of an affected twin (not recorded which). Sequenced input: blood. V is TRBV4-1 and J is TRBJ2-7; TCRdb lists TRBD1, though no DNA is available to test this call. CDR3 in amino acids: CASSQDQGQGYSTYF.